One and the same sample provided the 5 T cell receptor beta chains below, sequenced in a study of T cell responses to AZD1222 COVID-19 vaccine. Sequenced by immunoSEQ multiplex PCR; TCRdb stores in-frame clones only, minus some. The sample records about 66,000 clones, about four fifths being singletons. The source was peripheral blood, collected on day 0 of MenACWY control vaccination. The receptors were gathered from an adult in good health.

This clone was picked up one time. V usage is TRBV18 and J usage is TRBJ1-2, with D tentatively TRBD1 (6 bases). The CDR3 is 14 amino acids. The ends were cut back, 3 bases at V and 8 bases at J, with 16 bases in the middle. CDR1 KGHSH and CDR2 LQKENI come from the germline V gene. The CDR3 loop reads CASSPGGDQGGYTF. The DNA for the CDR3 is TGTGCCAGCTCACCCGGCGGGGATCAGGGGGGCTACACCTTC.

This chain joins TRBV28 and TRBJ2-3; the D gene is possibly TRBD1 (5 bases). This CDR3 region has 14 residues. Germline V gene lookup returns CDR1 MDHEN and CDR2 SYDVKM. V lost 6 bases to trimming and J lost 4 bases, with 14 bases between them. DNA for the CDR3: TGTGCCAGCAGCCCAAGTGTGGGGCCAGATACGCAGTATTTT. Encoded protein: CASSPSVGPDTQYF. The variable domain in full, with the rest retrieved from reference TRBV28 and TRBJ2-3, is DVKVTQSSRYLVKRTGEKVFLECVQDMDHENMFWYRQDPGLGLRLIYFSYDVKMKEKGDIPEGYSVSREKKERFSLILESASTNQTSMYLCASSPSVGPDTQYFGPGTRLTVL.

The chain links TRBV10-1 to TRBJ2-3; 7 nucleotides line up with TRBD1. Trimming cost V 3 bases and J 4 bases; bases outside gene matches: 10. The V gene's germline CDR1 is WNHNN and CDR2 SYGVQD (reference sequence). The CDR3 totals 16 residues. The CDR3 coding sequence is TGCGCCAGCAGTGATTCGTGGGACAGTCGTCCAGATACGCAGTATTTT. Its translation is CASSDSWDSRPDTQYF.

This chain uses TRBV10-3 with TRBJ2-3; the D gene is possibly TRBD2 (5 bases). Germline V gene sequence: CDR1 ENHRY, CDR2 SYGVKD. The V end was cut by 6 bases, the J end by 5 bases, with 15 bases between. This CDR3 spans 14 amino acids. CDR3 loop: CAIRPGTAEDTQYF. DNA of the CDR3: TGTGCCATCAGGCCGGGAACGGCCGAAGATACGCAGTATTTT.

This clone was seen a handful of times. This chain uses TRBV15 with TRBJ1-2; D unclear. The CDR3 totals 12 residues. The germline V and J ends were trimmed by 2 bases and 5 bases, with 6 bases remaining between them. Looked up from germline, CDR1 is LNHNV and CDR2 is YYDKDF (reference sequence). The CDR3: CATSRSQYGYTF. The DNA for the CDR3 is TGTGCCACCAGCAGAAGTCAATATGGCTACACCTTC.